What follows is one T cell receptor beta chain and its context. Its antigen is unknown. The CDR3 spans 17 residues. V lost 1 base and J lost 0, with 13 bases in between. This record comes from a study of identical twins. Study-wide results and limits: Excess sharing between twins was weaker in beta out-of-frame sequences. There were fewer insertions in abundant cord blood beta clonotypes, but memory repertoires showed no such pattern. Interpretation of the results relied on cross-sectional statistical analysis and not on following the same donors.

TCRdb reprocessed the 5' RACE reads with MiXCR, giving one entry per CDR3 protein. The profile shows roughly 1,500,000 distinct CDR3 sequences, less than 40% of them singletons. This TCR was sampled from a newborn girl in good health. The chain uses TRBV12-3 or TRBV12-4 and TRBJ2-1; D remains unclear. Sequencing used cord blood. CDR3 DNA sequence: TGTGCCAGCAGTTTAGGGCGCTTCGTAAGCTCCTACAATGAGCAGTTCTTC. This encodes CASSLGRFVSSYNEQFF.